Each of the 13 T cell receptor beta chains below was sequenced from the same sample in a study of CD8 T cells in ankylosing spondylitis. Each CDR3 protein gets one entry after TCRdb re-called the 5' RACE reads with MiXCR. There are around 90,000 distinct CDR3 sequences in the sample; 25% to 35% occur only once, and 55% to 75% lies in the top ten. Material: blood, either unsorted or a sorted T cell fraction (not recorded which). The receptors here all came from a male donor with ankylosing spondylitis or in good health (not recorded which).

The chain joins TRBV20-1 to TRBJ2-7, with 8 bases that match TRBD2. Germline CDR1 DFQATT, CDR2 SNEGSKA (reference sequence). The J segment lost 4 bases and the V segment lost 5 bases, leaving 7 bases of the junction unmatched. CDR3 size: 13 residues. The CDR3: CSAGVAGYYEQYF. The CDR3 nucleotides are TGCAGTGCTGGGGTAGCGGGATATTACGAGCAGTACTTC.

In its sample, this clonotype was seen a few times. The chain joins TRBV29-1 to TRBJ2-5; 8 bases align to TRBD2. The length of the CDR3 is 13 residues. Germline V CDR1 and CDR2: SQVTM, ANQGSEA. The DNA for the CDR3 is TGCAGTTCCGCGGACGGGGGGGGAGAGACCCAGTACTTC. It encodes CSSADGGGETQYF. Looking up the rest from reference TRBV29-1 and TRBJ2-5 gives the full variable domain: SAVISQKPSRDICQRGTSLTIQCQVDSQVTMMFWYRQQPGQSLTLIATANQGSEATYESGFVIDKFPISRPNLTFSTLTVSNMSPEDSSIYLCSSADGGGETQYFGPGTRLLVL.

This chain links TRBV10-3 with TRBJ2-5; either TRBD1 or TRBD2 may fit D (5 bases each). V lost 5 bases, J lost 2 bases, and 15 bases lay in between. The CDR3 runs 15 residues. Germline V CDR1 and CDR2: ENHRY, SYGVKD. CDR3 protein: CAISRGRERQETQYF. The CDR3 DNA reads TGTGCCATCAGTCGGGGCAGGGAACGGCAAGAGACCCAGTACTTC.

The chain couples TRBV5-1 to TRBJ2-2, with TRBD2 matching over 8 bases. J lost 4 bases, V lost 2 bases, and 4 bases had no gene match. The CDR3 has 15 residues. In germline, CDR1 is SGHRS, CDR2 YFSETQ. The CDR3 DNA reads as TGCGCCAGCAGCTTCGGGGGGGCCCTCACCGGGGAGCTGTTTTTT. This gives the protein CASSFGGALTGELFF.

The chain is built from TRBV20-1 and TRBJ2-1; a possible D gene is TRBD2 (6 bases). V lost 6 bases, J lost 0 bases, and 18 bases lay in between. The CDR3 covers 16 residues. Germline V CDR1 and CDR2: DFQATT, SNEGSKA (reference sequence). CDR3 nucleotide sequence: TGCAGTGCAACCGGGACTGCAACCTACTCCTACAATGAGCAGTTCTTC. It is translated as CSATGTATYSYNEQFF.

The chain is built from TRBV29-1 and TRBJ1-5; possible D gene TRBD1, 5 bases. Germline lookup yields CDR1 SQVTM and CDR2 ANQGSEA. Deletions cut 5 bases from V and 5 bases from J, with 10 bases between. CDR3 length: 12 residues. This CDR3 reads CSVSGTDQPQHF. The CDR3, as DNA: TGCAGCGTTTCGGGGACGGATCAGCCCCAGCATTTT. Full variable domain (missing parts from reference TRBV29-1 and TRBJ1-5): SAVISQKPSRDICQRGTSLTIQCQVDSQVTMMFWYRQQPGQSLTLIATANQGSEATYESGFVIDKFPISRPNLTFSTLTVSNMSPEDSSIYLCSVSGTDQPQHFGDGTRLSIL.

The chain carries TRBV20-1 and TRBJ2-3; 11 positions match TRBD1. This CDR3 has 16 amino acids. Germline lookup yields CDR1 DFQATT and CDR2 SNEGSKA (reference sequence). The CDR3 DNA is TGCAAGCCAAAAGGACAGGGGGCATTTGTCACAGATACGCAGTATTTT. This translates into CKPKGQGAFVTDTQYF.

The sample holds a few counts of this clonotype. This chain links TRBV7-9 with TRBJ2-1; TRBD2 agrees at 8 bases. This CDR3 region has 15 residues. The ends lost 5 bases at V and 0 bases at J; junction bases unmatched: 3. The V gene's germline CDR1 is SEHNR and CDR2 FQNEAQ (reference sequence). The CDR3: CASSLLAGSYNEQFF. The CDR3 DNA follows: TGTGCCAGCAGCCTTCTAGCGGGCTCCTACAATGAGCAGTTCTTC.

At least ten counts were recorded for this clonotype. The rearrangement uses TRBV10-3 and TRBJ2-7; the match to TRBD1 covers 8 bases. This CDR3 has 12 residues. The ends lost 10 bases at V and 5 bases at J; junction bases unmatched: 7. Germline V gene sequence: CDR1 ENHRY, CDR2 SYGVKD. The CDR3 nucleotides read TGTGCCACCGGACAGGGTGGCGACGAGCAGTACTTC. Protein sequence: CATGQGGDEQYF.

This clonotype was counted ten times or more. The V gene is TRBV5-1, the J gene TRBJ1-1; 10 bases match TRBD1. After removal of 4 bases from V and 7 bases from J, the junction contained 7 bases not matched to a gene. Germline assignment: CDR1 SGHRS and CDR2 YFSETQ. CDR3 length: 14 amino acids. The CDR3 DNA reads as TGCGCCAGCAGCCGATACGGGACAGGGGTTGAAGCTTTCTTT. Its protein is CASSRYGTGVEAFF. Using reference TRBV5-1 and TRBJ1-1 for the parts outside the CDR3, the full variable domain is KAGVTQTPRYLIKTRGQQVTLSCSPISGHRSVSWYQQTPGQGLQFLFEYFSETQRNKGNFPGRFSGRQFSNSRSEMNVSTLELGDSALYLCASSRYGTGVEAFFGQGTRLTVV.

The CDR3 DNA sequence: TGTGCCAGCAGTCTAAGACTAGCGGGAGGCAACGCGAAAAGAGAGACCCAGTACTTC. Its translation: CASSLRLAGGNAKRETQYF. The chain employs TRBV12-3 or TRBV12-4 and TRBJ2-5; 13 positions agree with TRBD2. Trimming removed 5 bases from V and 4 bases from J; junction bases left unmatched: 16. CDR3 length: 19 residues.

This clonotype occurred a few times. The rearrangement joins TRBV29-1 to TRBJ1-2; weak D call: TRBD1 (5 bases). CDR1 is SQVTM, CDR2 ANQGSEA, per germline. The length of the CDR3 is 14 residues. V was pared by 6 bases and J by 1 base, with 15 bases between. CDR3 DNA: TGCAGCGTGGTCAGGGTACCCTTTAACTATGGCTACACCTTC. Encoded protein: CSVVRVPFNYGYTF. The full variable domain, rest sourced from reference TRBV29-1 and TRBJ1-2, is SAVISQKPSRDICQRGTSLTIQCQVDSQVTMMFWYRQQPGQSLTLIATANQGSEATYESGFVIDKFPISRPNLTFSTLTVSNMSPEDSSIYLCSVVRVPFNYGYTFGSGTRLTVV.

This clonotype was counted a few times. The chain combines TRBV21-1 with TRBJ2-7; the D call TRBD1 from the table was never checked on the DNA. TRBV21-1 is reported as a pseudogene. This CDR3 region has 12 residues. The CDR3 DNA is TGTGCCAGCAGAGCTAGGGGCGACGAGCAGTACGTC. Protein product: CASRARGDEQYV.